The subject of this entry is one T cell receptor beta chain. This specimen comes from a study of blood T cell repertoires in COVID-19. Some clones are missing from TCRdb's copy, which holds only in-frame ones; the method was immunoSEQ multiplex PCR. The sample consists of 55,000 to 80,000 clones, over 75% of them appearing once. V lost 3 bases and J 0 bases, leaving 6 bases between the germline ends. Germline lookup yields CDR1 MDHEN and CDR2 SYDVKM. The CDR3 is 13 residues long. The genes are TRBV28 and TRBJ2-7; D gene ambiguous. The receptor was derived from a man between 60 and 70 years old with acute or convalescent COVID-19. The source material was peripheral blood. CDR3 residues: CASSFAGSYEQYF. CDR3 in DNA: TGTGCCAGCAGTTTCGCAGGCTCCTACGAGCAGTACTTC.